This T cell receptor (beta chain) emerged from a study of identical twins. Study results and caveats: The models gave estimates that fell short of the out-of-frame TCR alpha sharing seen in monozygotic twins.

Only a few counts were recorded for this clonotype. The antigen is not known. The authors used template switching to add a universal primer site and gave cDNA unique molecular identifiers. MiXCR, applied by TCRdb to the 5' RACE reads, yields one record per CDR3 protein. The sample has about 1.7 million distinct CDR3 sequences; 25% to 35% are singletons. The V end lost 0 bases, the J end lost 8 bases, and 11 bases lay between the germline ends. Germline V gives CDR1 DFQATT, CDR2 SNEGSKA (reference sequence). This CDR3 has 13 amino acids. The rearrangement joins TRBV20-1 to TRBJ2-1; D is uncertain. This TCR came from a newborn girl in good health. Sequencing input: cord blood. CDR3 DNA sequence: TGCAGTGCTAGAGAACCCCCACGGGATGAGCAGTTCTTC. This gives the protein CSAREPPRDEQFF.